This T cell receptor beta chain was identified in a study of regulatory T cells in long-lasting Graves disease. Trimming cost V 5 bases and J 5 bases; bases outside gene matches: 8. The CDR3 loop spans 15 amino acids. Germline lookup yields CDR1 MNHNS and CDR2 SASEGT. Time point noted: persistent/refractory GD, antithyroid drugs over 5 years with positive TRAb. Extracted PBMC RNA gave rise to the TCR library. Graves' disease diagnosis used American Thyroid Association guidelines. With iRepertoire HTBI primers and Arm-PCR of CDR3 regions, TCR beta libraries were built. In the original analysis: Spanning all samples, the identified segments comprised around 62 TRBV and around 13 TRBJ. TCRdb passed the multiplex PCR reads through MiXCR, listing each CDR3 protein once. In this record, the V and J calls reflect TCRdb's handling and not the investigators' own analysis. The sample records about 450,000 distinct CDR3 sequences, roughly a quarter being singletons.

This clonotype was sampled from a female donor with Graves disease. The genes are TRBV6-1 and TRBJ1-5; 8 nucleotides agree with TRBD1. Specimen: peripheral blood mononuclear cells (PBMCs), collected when the disease was refractory, from a patient treated with antithyroid drugs. The CDR3 protein is CASSTGQGGDQPQHF. The CDR3 DNA reads TGTGCCAGCAGTACCGGACAGGGAGGGGATCAGCCCCAGCATTTT.